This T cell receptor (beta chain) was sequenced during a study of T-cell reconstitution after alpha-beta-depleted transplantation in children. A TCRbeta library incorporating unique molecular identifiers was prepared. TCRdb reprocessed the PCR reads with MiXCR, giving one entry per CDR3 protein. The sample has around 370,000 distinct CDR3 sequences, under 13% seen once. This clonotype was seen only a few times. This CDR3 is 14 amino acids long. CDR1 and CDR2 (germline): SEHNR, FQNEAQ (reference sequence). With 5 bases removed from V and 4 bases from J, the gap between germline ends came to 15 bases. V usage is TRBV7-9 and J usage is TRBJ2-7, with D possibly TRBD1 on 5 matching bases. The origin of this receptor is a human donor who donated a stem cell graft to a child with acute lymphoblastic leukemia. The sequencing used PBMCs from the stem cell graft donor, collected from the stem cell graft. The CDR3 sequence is CASSPRVTEYEQYF. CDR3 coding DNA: TGTGCCAGCAGCCCCAGGGTAACCGAATACGAGCAGTACTTC.